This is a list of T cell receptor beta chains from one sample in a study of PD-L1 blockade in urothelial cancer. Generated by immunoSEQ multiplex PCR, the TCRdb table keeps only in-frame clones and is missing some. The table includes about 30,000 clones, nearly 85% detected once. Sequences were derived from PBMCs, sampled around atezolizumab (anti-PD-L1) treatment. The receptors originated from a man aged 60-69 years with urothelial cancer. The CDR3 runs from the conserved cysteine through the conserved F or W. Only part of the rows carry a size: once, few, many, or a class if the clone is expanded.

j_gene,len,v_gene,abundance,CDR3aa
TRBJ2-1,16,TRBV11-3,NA,CASSLGTSGIYNEQFF
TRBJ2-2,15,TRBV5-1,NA,CASSSDLANTGELFF
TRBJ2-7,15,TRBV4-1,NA,CASSQVASNGYEQYF
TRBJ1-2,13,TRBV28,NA,CASSLQGNYGYTF
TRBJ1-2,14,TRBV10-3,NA,CAISELTGNYGYTF
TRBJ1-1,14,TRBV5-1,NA,CASSLVGEGTEAFF
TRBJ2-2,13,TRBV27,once,CASPESANGELFF
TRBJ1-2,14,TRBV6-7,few,CAAQGQGALRGYTF
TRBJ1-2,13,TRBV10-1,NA,CASSEGPSYGYTF
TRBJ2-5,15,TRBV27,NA,CASSLLTGITETQYF
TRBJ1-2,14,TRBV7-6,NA,CASSPPGNHYGYTF
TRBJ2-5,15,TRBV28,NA,CASAVYRGRGETQYF
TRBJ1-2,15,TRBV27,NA,CASRLTVRSGYGYTF
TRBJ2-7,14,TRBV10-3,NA,CAITPGQGNYEQYF
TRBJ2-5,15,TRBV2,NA,CASSGQGSEQETQYF
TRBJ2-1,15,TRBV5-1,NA,CASSSTSGRFDEQFF
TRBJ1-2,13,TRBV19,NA,CASSIGSSLGYTF
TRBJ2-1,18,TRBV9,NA,CASTQEPGQTSSYNEQFF
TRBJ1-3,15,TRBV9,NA,CASSVAPGGGNTIYF
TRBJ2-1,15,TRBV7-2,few,CASSVTSILSSEQFF
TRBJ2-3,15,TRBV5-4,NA,CASSLGAIRTDTQYF
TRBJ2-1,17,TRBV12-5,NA,CASGLIERLGSYNEQFF
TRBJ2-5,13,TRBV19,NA,CASRDRGQETQYF
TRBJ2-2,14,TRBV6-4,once,CASKVTANTGELFF
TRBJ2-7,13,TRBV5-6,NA,CASSKSGSYEQYF
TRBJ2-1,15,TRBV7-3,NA,CASSLGGQSYNEQFF
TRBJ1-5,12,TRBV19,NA,CASQQGNQPQHF
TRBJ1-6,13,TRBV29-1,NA,CSVARAENSPLHF
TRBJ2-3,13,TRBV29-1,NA,CSVETGLRDTQYF
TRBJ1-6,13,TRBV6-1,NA,CASSEVGGAPLHF
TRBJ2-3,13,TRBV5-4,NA,CASSLGQTDTQYF
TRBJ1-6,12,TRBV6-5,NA,CASSQGSSPLHF
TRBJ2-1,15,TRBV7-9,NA,CASSFTSGSYNEQFF
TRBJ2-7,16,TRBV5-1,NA,CASSLDSGLARYEQYF
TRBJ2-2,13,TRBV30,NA,CAWSVTATGELFF
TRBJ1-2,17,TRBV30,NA,CAWSVRGQGWQLGGYTF
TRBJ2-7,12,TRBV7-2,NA,CASSFIRGEQYF
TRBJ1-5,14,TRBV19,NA,CASSFGQGNQPQHF
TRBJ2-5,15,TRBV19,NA,CASSIYRGLAETQYF
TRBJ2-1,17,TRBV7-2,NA,CASSFYTRDTAYNEQFF
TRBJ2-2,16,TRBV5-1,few,CASSEPGQGTTGELFF
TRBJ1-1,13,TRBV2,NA,CATGTPGATEAFF
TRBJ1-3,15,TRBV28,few,CASSLQSGSGNTIYF
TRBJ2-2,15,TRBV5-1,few,CASSSGTENTGELFF
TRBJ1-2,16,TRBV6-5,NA,CASSYFTRTRSLGYTF